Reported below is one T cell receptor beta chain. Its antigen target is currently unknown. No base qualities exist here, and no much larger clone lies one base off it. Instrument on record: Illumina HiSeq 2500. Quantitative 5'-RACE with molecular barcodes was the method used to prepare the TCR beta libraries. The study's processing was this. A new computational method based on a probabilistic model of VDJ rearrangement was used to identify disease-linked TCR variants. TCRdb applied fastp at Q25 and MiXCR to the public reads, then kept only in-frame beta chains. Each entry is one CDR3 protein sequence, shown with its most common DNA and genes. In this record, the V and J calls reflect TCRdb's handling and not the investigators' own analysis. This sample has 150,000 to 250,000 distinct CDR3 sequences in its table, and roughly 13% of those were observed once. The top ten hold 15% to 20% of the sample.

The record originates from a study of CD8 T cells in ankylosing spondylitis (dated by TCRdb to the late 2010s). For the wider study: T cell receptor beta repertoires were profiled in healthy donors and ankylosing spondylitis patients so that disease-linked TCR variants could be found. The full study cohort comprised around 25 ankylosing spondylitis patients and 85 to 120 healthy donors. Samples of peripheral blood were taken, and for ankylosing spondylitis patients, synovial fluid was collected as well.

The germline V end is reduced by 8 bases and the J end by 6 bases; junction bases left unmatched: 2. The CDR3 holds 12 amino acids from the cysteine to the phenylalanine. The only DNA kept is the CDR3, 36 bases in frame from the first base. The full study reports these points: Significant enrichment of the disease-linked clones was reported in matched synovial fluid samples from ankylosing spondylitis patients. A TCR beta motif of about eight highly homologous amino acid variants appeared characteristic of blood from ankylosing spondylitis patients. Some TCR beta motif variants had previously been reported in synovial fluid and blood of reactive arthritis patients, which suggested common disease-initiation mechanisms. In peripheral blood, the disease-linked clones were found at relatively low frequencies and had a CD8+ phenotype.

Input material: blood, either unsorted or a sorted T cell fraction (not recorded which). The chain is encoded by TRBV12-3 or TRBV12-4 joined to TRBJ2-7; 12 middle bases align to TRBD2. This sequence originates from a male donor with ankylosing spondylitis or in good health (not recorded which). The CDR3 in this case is CASLAGGGEQYF. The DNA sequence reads TGTGCCAGCCTAGCGGGAGGGGGCGAGCAGTACTTC.